This T cell receptor beta chain is from a study of CD8+CD57+ T cells in acquired aplastic anemia. On the study more broadly: Recorded DNA amounts for sorted CD4+ and CD8+ cells had an average of approximately 2.9 ug.

For CDR3 and TCR beta VDJ profiling, genomic DNA was the template used. TCRdb redid the calling of the reads with MiXCR, one entry per CDR3 protein. Of 250,000 to 350,000 distinct CDR3 sequences listed, 50% to 70% are singletons. About this clonotype itself: Its antigen is not known.

The study's findings and limits: CD8+ Simpson's diversity in patients was not significantly different from that in controls. The same twenty-nine CD8+ CDR3 sequences occurred in patients and in controls.

CDR1 and CDR2 from the germline V gene are DFQATT and SNEGSKA (reference sequence). This CDR3 is built from 17 residues. The ends lost 5 bases at V and 7 bases at J; junction bases unmatched: 16. This sequence was found in a human donor with severe aplastic anemia or a healthy control (not recorded which). The source material was sorted CD4+, CD8+, or CD8+CD57+ T cells (not recorded which) from PBMCs. V usage is TRBV20-1 and J usage is TRBJ2-2, with 10 bases aligning to TRBD2. The CDR3 sequence is CSAPTPQREGRGGELFF. In DNA form, the CDR3 reads TGCAGTGCTCCTACCCCCCAGCGGGAGGGCCGCGGCGGGGAGCTGTTTTTT.